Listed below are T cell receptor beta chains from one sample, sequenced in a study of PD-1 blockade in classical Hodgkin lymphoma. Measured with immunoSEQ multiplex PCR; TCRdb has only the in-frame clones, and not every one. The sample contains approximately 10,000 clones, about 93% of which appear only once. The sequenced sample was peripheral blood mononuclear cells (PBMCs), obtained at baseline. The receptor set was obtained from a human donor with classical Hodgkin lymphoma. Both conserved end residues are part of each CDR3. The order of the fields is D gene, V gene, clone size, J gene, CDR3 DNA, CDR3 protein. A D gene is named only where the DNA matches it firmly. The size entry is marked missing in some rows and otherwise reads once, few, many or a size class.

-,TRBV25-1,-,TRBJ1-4,TGTGCCAGCAGTAGGGCAGGGCAGAGTGAAAAACTGTTTTTT,CASSRAGQSEKLFF
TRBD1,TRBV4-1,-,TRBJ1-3,TGCGCCAGCAGCCATCCCAACAGGGGCTCTGGAAACACCATATATTTT,CASSHPNRGSGNTIYF
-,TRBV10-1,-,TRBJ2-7,TGCGCCAGCAGTGAGTCGACCTTCCCTAAGGACGAGCAGTACTTC,CASSESTFPKDEQYF
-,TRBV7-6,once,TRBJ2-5,TGTGCCAGCAGCTTAGCAGGGAGTAGCGATCCAAGGGAGACCCAGTACTTC,CASSLAGSSDPRETQYF
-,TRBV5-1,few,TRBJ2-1,TGCGCCAGCAGCCATCAGGGTGAAGGTAATGAGCAGTTCTTC,CASSHQGEGNEQFF
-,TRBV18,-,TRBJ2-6,TGTGCCAGCTCACCTTCCAACTCCCGCTCTTCTGGGGCCAACGTCCTGACTTTC,CASSPSNSRSSGANVLTF
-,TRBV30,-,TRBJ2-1,TGTGCCTGGAGTCGAACGGATGAGCAGTTCTTC,CAWSRTDEQFF
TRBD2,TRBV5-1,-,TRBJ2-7,TGCGCCAGCAGGGTCGGGACTAGCGGAAAGTACTACGAGCAGTACTTC,CASRVGTSGKYYEQYF
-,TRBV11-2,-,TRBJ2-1,TGTGCCAGCAGCCTAAACCTGGACGGCAATGAGCAGTTCTTC,CASSLNLDGNEQFF
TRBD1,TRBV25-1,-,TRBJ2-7,TGTGCCAGCAGTGAATTGATCGGGACAGGGCTATCCTACGAGCAGTACTTC,CASSELIGTGLSYEQYF
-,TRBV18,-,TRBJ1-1,TGTGCCAGCTCACCTACGACAGGCCACACTGAAGCTTTCTTT,CASSPTTGHTEAFF
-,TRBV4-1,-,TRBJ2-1,TGCGCCAGCAGCCAATATTTTGACCAGACGGATGAGCAGTTCTTC,CASSQYFDQTDEQFF
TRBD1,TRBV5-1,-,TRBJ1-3,TGCGCCAGCAGCTCAGGACAGGGGAACACCATATATTTT,CASSSGQGNTIYF
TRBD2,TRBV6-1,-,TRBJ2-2,TGTGCAGGCAGCGGGGACGAGGGAGGGACCGGGGAGCTGTTTTTT,CAGSGDEGGTGELFF
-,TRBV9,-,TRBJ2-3,TGTGCCAGCAGCGTAGGATCGGGCACAGATACGCAGTATTTT,CASSVGSGTDTQYF
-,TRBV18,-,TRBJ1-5,TGTGCCAGCTCACCAGGTACTAATCAGCCCCAGCATTTT,CASSPGTNQPQHF
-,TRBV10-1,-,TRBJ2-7,TGCGCCAGCAGTCGGGACAACTACGAGCAGTACTTC,CASSRDNYEQYF
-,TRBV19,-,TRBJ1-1,TGTGCCAGTAGTCCTACAGTCTTTAACACTGAAGCTTTCTTT,CASSPTVFNTEAFF
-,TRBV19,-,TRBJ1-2,TGTGCCAGTAGGTCTGTCGGTCGGTTCGGCTACACCTTC,CASRSVGRFGYTF
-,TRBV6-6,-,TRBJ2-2,TGTGCCAGCAGTTTTCAGGGCACCGGGGAGCTGTTTTTT,CASSFQGTGELFF
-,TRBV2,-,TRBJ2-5,TGTGCCCCCATACGTACTGGCAGGGTGGAGACCCAGTACTTC,CAPIRTGRVETQYF
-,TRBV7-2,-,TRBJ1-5,TGTGCCAGCACCCAAACTAGATATAGCAATCAGCCCCAGCATTTT,CASTQTRYSNQPQHF
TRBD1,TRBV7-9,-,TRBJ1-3,TGTGCCAGCAGCTTAACAGGGGGCTCTGGAAACACCATATATTTT,CASSLTGGSGNTIYF
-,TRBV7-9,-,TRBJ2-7,TGTGCCAGCAGCTTACTACAGGGATCCTACGAGCAGTACTTC,CASSLLQGSYEQYF
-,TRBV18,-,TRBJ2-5,TGTGCCAGCTCACACTTGACAGCCCAAGAGACCCAGTACTTC,CASSHLTAQETQYF
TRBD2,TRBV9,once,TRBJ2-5,TGTGCCAGCAGCATCGGGGGGGAGGTTGAGACCCAGTACTTC,CASSIGGEVETQYF
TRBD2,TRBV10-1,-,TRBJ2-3,TGCGCCAGCAGTGACCCTACCGGGACTAGCGGGACAGATACGCAGTATTTT,CASSDPTGTSGTDTQYF
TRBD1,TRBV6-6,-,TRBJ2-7,TGTGCCAGCAGTTATGGGGACAGCTCCTACGAGCAGTACTTC,CASSYGDSSYEQYF
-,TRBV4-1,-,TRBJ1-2,TGCGCCAGCAGCCAAGATATGAGGGGGAGTCCCTATGGCTACACCTTC,CASSQDMRGSPYGYTF
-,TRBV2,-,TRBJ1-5,TGTGCCAGCACCCAACTGGGTCAGCCCCAGCATTTT,CASTQLGQPQHF
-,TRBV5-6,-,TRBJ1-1,TGTGCCACCCGATCATGGGGGCTGTTCTCCACTGAAGCTTTCTTT,CATRSWGLFSTEAFF
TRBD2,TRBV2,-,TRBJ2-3,TGTGCCACAGAGCGGGATATCACAGATACGCAGTATTTT,CATERDITDTQYF
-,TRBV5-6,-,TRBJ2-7,TGTGCCAGCAGCTTGGGAACAGGGTTCGAGACCTACGAGCAGTACTTC,CASSLGTGFETYEQYF
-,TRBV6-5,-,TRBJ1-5,TGTGCCAGCAGTTACACCAGGGGTGAATATCAGCCCCAGCATTTT,CASSYTRGEYQPQHF
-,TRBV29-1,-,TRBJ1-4,TGCAGCGTTTATCCCTCAGGGCAGGAAAAACTGTTTTTT,CSVYPSGQEKLFF
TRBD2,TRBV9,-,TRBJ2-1,TGTGCCAGCAGCGTAGACCCAGGACTAGCTTACAATGAGCAGTTCTTC,CASSVDPGLAYNEQFF
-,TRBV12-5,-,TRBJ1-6,TGTGCTAGTGGTTTGGTTCTTTCACCCCTCCACTTT,CASGLVLSPLHF
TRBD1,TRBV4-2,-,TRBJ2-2,TGTGCCAGCAGCCAAGAGATGGGACAGGGGGCAGCCGGGGAGCTGTTTTTT,CASSQEMGQGAAGELFF
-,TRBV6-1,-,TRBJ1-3,TGTGCCAGCAGTGAAGCGCGTAAGGGGATGGTTTCTGGAAACACCATATATTTT,CASSEARKGMVSGNTIYF
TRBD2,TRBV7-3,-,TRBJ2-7,TGTGCCAGCAGCCCCTTTTCTAGCGGTCCCCGCGGCGGATCCGATTGGGTCGAGCAGTACTTC,CASSPFSSGPRGGSDWVEQYF